This T cell receptor (beta chain) was sequenced for a study of T cells after yellow fever vaccination. Unmatched junction bases numbered 6, after V lost 5 bases and J lost 9 bases. Germline values: CDR1 MNHEY, CDR2 SMNVEV (reference sequence). This CDR3 is built from 13 residues. MiXCR, applied by TCRdb to the 5' RACE reads, yields one record per CDR3 protein. The sample gives about 550,000 distinct CDR3 sequences, approximately 21% of which show up once; roughly an eighth is in the top ten. This clonotype turned up a few times. This TCR was recovered from a man aged 30 to 39 who received the YFV17D yellow fever vaccine. V and J are TRBV27 and TRBJ2-1, with 8 bases lining up with TRBD1. The sequenced sample was PBMCs, obtained 15 days after the yellow fever booster vaccination. The DNA for the CDR3 is TGTGCCAGCAGTCCCGACAGGGGCTTTGAGCAGTTCTTC. This gives the protein CASSPDRGFEQFF.